These T cell receptor beta chains were read from a single sample in a study of T cell responses to AZD1222 COVID-19 vaccine. The method was immunoSEQ multiplex PCR; TCRdb's version includes in-frame clones alone and lacks a portion of them. In the table there are about 180,000 clones, roughly nine tenths of which are singletons. Here the sequenced sample was peripheral blood, taken on day 0 of AZD1222 vaccination. These receptors were taken from an adult in good health. Both conserved end residues are part of each CDR3. A D gene is named only where the DNA matches it firmly.

v_call,cdr3_length,j_call,d_call,cdr3_nt,cdr3_aa
TRBV5-1,14,TRBJ2-2,.,TGCGCCAGCAGTCTGGACTTATCCACCGGGGAGCTGTTTTTT,CASSLDLSTGELFF
TRBV10-2,16,TRBJ2-2,.,TGCGCCAGCATGGACAGATTAGACTCGAACACCGGGGAGCTGTTTTTT,CASMDRLDSNTGELFF
TRBV5-1,13,TRBJ1-2,.,TGCGCCAGCAGCTCCAGTACGGGCTATGGCTACACCTTC,CASSSSTGYGYTF
TRBV7-2,18,TRBJ2-6,TRBD1,TGTGCCAGCAGCTTAACAGGGGGTTTAGCCTCTGGGGCCAACGTCCTGACTTTC,CASSLTGGLASGANVLTF
TRBV28,13,TRBJ2-7,.,TGTGCCAGCAGCTCTCCCGTAGGAGGGTCCTTTCGGTTC,CASSSPVGGSFRF
TRBV6-6,12,TRBJ2-7,.,TGTGCCAGCAGTAGGGACTCCTACGAGCAGTACTTC,CASSRDSYEQYF
TRBV7-9,11,TRBJ2-1,.,TGTGCCAGCAGCTCCTCCAATGAGCAGTTCTTC,CASSSSNEQFF
TRBV7-9,16,TRBJ2-2,.,TGTGCCAGCAGCTTAGGCGGGGGCGAGCTCACCGGGGAGCTGTTTTTT,CASSLGGGELTGELFF
TRBV12-3/TRBV12-4,11,TRBJ1-1,.,TGTGCCAGCAGCGCAGGGGTCGGAGCTTTCTTT,CASSAGVGAFF
TRBV3-1/TRBV3-2,14,TRBJ1-1,TRBD1,TGTGCCAGCAGCAACAGGGGGACAGCCTCTGAAGCTTTCTTT,CASSNRGTASEAFF
TRBV27,13,TRBJ2-7,.,TGTGCCAGCAGTCGGACACTCTCCTACGAGCAGTACTTC,CASSRTLSYEQYF